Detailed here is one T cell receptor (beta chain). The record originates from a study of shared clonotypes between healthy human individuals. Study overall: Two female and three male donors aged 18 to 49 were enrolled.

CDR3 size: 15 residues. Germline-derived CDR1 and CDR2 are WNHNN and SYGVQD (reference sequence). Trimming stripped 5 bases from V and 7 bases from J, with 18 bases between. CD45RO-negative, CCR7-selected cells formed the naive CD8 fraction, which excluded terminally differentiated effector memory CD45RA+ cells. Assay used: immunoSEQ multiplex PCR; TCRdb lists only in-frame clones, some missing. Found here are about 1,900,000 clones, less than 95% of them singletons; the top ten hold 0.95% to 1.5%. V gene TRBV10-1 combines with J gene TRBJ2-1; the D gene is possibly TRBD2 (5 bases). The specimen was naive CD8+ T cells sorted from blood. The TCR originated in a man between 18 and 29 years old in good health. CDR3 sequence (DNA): TGCGCCAGCAGTCCCGGACTCGCGGCCGAAAATGAGCAGTTCTTC. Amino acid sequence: CASSPGLAAENEQFF.